One T cell receptor beta chain is described in this entry. Original data processing: By means of reference gene primer amplification, nucleated cell counts were estimated. Sequenced by immunoSEQ multiplex PCR; TCRdb stores in-frame clones only, minus some. The V and J calls and clone size are taken from that table; D and trimming were inferred from the DNA. The sample contains about 240,000 clones, around 82% of which appear only once. The data were obtained in a study of blood T cell repertoires in COVID-19. Study-level background: Acute and convalescent COVID-19 specimens originated in the United States, Italy and Spain. T cells, B-cell-depleted T cells, or PBMCs supplied cDNA or gDNA.

Input material: peripheral blood. This TCR derives from a woman aged 70-85 years with acute or convalescent COVID-19.

CDR3 sequence (DNA): TGTGCCAGCAGCCCCGTAAGGACAGCTTCCTATGGCTACACCTTC. Translation: CASSPVRTASYGYTF. This sequence joins TRBV3-1 (or the pseudogene TRBV3-2) and TRBJ1-2; D is perhaps TRBD1 (6 bases). The CDR3 is made up of 15 amino acids. Germline CDR1 LGHDT, CDR2 YNNKEL (reference sequence). Trimming removed 4 bases from V and 4 bases from J, with 16 bases in between.